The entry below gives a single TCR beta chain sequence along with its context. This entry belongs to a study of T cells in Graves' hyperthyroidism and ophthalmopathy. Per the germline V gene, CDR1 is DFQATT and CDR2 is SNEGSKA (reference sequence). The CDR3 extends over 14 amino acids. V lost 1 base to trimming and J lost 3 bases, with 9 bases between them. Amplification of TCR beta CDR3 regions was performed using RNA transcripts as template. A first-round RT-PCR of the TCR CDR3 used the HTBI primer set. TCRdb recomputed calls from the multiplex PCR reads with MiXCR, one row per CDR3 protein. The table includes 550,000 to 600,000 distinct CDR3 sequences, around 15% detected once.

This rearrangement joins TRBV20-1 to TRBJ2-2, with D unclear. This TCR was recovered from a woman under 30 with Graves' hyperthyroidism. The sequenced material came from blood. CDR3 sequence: CSARGEVDTGELFF. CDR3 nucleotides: TGCAGTGCTAGAGGAGAGGTGGACACCGGGGAGCTGTTTTTT.